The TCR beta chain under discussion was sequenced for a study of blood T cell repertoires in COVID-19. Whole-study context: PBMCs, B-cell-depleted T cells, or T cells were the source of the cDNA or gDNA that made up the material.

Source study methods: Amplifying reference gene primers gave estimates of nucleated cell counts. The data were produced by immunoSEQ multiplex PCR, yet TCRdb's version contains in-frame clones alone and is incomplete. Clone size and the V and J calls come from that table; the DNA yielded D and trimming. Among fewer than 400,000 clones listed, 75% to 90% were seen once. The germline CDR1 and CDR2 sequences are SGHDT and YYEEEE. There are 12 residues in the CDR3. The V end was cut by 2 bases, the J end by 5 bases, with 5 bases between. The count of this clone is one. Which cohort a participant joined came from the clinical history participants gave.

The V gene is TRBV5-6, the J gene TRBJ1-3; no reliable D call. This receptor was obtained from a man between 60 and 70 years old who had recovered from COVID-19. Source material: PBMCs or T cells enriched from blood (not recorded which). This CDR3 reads CASSFPRNTIYF. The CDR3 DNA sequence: TGTGCCAGCAGCTTCCCTCGAAACACCATATATTTT.